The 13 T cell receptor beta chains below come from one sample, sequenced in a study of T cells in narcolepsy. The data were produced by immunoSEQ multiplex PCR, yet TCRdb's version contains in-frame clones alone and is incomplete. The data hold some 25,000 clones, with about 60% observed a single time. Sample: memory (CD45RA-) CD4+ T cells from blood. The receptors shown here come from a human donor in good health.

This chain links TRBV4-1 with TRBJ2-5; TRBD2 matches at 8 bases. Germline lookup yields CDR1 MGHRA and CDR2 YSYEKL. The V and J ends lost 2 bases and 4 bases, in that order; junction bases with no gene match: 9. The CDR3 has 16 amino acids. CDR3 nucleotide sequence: TGCGCCAGCAGCCAATACCCGGGACTAGTAATAGAGACCCAGTACTTC. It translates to CASSQYPGLVIETQYF.

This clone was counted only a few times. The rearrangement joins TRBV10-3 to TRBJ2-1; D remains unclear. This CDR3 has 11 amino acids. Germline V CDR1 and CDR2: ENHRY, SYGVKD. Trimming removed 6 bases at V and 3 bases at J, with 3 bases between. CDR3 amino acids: CAIRDYNEQFF. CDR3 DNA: TGTGCCATCAGAGACTACAATGAGCAGTTCTTC.

The CDR3 DNA follows: TGTGCCAGCAGCGTCGGCAGGGATCGAAATCAGCCCCAGCATTTT. Translated, it gives CASSVGRDRNQPQHF. The rearrangement uses TRBV9 and TRBJ1-5; the D gene is possibly TRBD1 (5 bases). The CDR3 has 15 amino acids. CDR1 SGDLS and CDR2 YYNGEE come from the germline V gene. Trimming took off 2 bases at V and 4 bases at J, with 13 bases between the two ends.

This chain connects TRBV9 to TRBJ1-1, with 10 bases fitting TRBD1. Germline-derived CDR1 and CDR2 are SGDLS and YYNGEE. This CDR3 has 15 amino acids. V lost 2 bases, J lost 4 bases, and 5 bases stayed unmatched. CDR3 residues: CASSVSTGGLTEAFF. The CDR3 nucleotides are TGTGCCAGCAGCGTTTCGACAGGGGGCCTCACTGAAGCTTTCTTT.

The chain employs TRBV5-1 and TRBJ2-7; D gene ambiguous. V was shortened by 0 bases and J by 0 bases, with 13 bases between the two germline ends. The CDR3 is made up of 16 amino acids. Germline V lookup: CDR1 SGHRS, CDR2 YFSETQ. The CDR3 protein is CASSLGGSLFSYEQYF. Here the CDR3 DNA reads TGCGCCAGCAGCTTGGGGGGTAGCCTCTTCTCCTACGAGCAGTACTTC. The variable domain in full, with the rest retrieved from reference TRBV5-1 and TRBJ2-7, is KAGVTQTPRYLIKTRGQQVTLSCSPISGHRSVSWYQQTPGQGLQFLFEYFSETQRNKGNFPGRFSGRQFSNSRSEMNVSTLELGDSALYLCASSLGGSLFSYEQYFGPGTRLTVT.

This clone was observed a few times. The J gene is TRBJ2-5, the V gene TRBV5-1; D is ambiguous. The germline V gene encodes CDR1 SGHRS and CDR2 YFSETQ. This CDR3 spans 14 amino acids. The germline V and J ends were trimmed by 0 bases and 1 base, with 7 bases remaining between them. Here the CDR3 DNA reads TGCGCCAGCAGCTTGGCCTCCAGCCAAGAGACCCAGTACTTC. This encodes CASSLASSQETQYF.

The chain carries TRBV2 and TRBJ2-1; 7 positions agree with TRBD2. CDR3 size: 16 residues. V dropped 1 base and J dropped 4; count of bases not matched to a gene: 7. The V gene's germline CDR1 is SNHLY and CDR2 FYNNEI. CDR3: CASSEGGGTLYNEQFF. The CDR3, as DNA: TGTGCCAGCAGTGAAGGGGGGGGAACCCTATACAATGAGCAGTTCTTC.

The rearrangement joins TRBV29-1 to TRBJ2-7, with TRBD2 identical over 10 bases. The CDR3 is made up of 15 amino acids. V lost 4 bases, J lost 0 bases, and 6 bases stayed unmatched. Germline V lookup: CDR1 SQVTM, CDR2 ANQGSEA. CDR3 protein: CSVGLAGAFSYEQYF. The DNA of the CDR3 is TGCAGCGTTGGGCTAGCGGGGGCTTTCTCCTACGAGCAGTACTTC.

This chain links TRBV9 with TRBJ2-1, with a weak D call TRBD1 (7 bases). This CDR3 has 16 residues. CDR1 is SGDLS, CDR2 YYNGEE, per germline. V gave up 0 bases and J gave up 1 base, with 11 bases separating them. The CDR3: CASSVASGGSYNEQFF. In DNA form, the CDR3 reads TGTGCCAGCAGCGTAGCCTCAGGGGGGTCCTACAATGAGCAGTTCTTC.

The CDR3 protein is CASSLAVAAYEQYF. CDR3 nucleotide sequence: TGTGCCAGCAGCTTGGCGGTTGCAGCCTACGAGCAGTACTTC. The chain recombines TRBV5-5 with TRBJ2-7; D not certain. The V gene lost 0 bases and the J gene lost 2 bases, with 9 bases spanning the gap. There are 14 residues in the CDR3. Germline CDR1 and CDR2: SGHKS and YYEKEE (reference sequence).

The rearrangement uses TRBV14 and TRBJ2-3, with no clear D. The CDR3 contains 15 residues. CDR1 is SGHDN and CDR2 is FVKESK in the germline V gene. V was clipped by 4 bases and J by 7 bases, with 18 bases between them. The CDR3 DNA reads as TGTGCCAGCAGCCCCCGGGCCTCCCCGGGTAATACGCAGTATTTT. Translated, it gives CASSPRASPGNTQYF.

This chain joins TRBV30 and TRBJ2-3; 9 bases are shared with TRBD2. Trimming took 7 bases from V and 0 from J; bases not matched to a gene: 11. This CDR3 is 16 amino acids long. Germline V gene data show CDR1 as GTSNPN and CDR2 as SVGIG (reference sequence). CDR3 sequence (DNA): TGTGCCTACTCCGCCTTGCGGGGGGGCAGCACAGATACGCAGTATTTT. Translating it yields CAYSALRGGSTDTQYF.

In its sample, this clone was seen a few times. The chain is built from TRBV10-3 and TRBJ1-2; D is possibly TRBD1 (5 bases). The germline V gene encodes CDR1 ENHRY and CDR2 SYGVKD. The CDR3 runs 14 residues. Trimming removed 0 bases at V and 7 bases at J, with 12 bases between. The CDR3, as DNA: TGTGCCATCAGTGAGTCGATTGGGGCTGCTGGCTACACCTTC. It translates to CAISESIGAAGYTF.